A selection of T cell receptor beta chains follows, all from one sample in a study of control samples from healthy donors and cancer patients. Sequenced by immunoSEQ multiplex PCR; TCRdb stores in-frame clones only, minus some. The sample records about 150,000 clones, nearly 95% being singletons. The sample comprised blood. The receptors derive from a man in his fifties or sixties in good health. CDR3s include the opening cysteine and the closing phenylalanine or tryptophan. Fields, in order: J gene, V gene, clone size, D gene, CDR3 protein, CDR3 DNA. A D gene is named only where the DNA matches it firmly. Clone size, where shown, is once, few, many, or a class for clones that have expanded.

j_gene: TRBJ2-5; v_gene: TRBV12-3/TRBV12-4; abundance: .; d_gene: .; CDR3aa: CASSPGYQTQYF; CDR3nt: TGTGCCAGCAGTCCAGGGTATCAGACCCAGTACTTC
j_gene: TRBJ2-5; v_gene: TRBV24-1; abundance: once; d_gene: TRBD1; CDR3aa: CATSDKRQGLETQYF; CDR3nt: TGTGCCACCAGTGATAAAAGACAGGGGCTAGAGACCCAGTACTTC
j_gene: TRBJ1-3; v_gene: TRBV6-5; abundance: few; d_gene: TRBD1; CDR3aa: CASSPDRRSGNTIYF; CDR3nt: TGTGCCAGCAGTCCGGACAGGAGGTCTGGAAACACCATATATTTT
j_gene: TRBJ2-7; v_gene: TRBV30; abundance: .; d_gene: TRBD2; CDR3aa: CAWNSLAGAYEQYF; CDR3nt: TGTGCCTGGAATAGCCTAGCGGGTGCCTACGAGCAGTACTTC
j_gene: TRBJ1-4; v_gene: TRBV5-1; abundance: .; d_gene: .; CDR3aa: CASSSLGVNEKLFF; CDR3nt: TGCGCCAGCAGCTCTTTGGGGGTTAATGAAAAACTGTTTTTT
j_gene: TRBJ1-2; v_gene: TRBV29-1; abundance: .; d_gene: .; CDR3aa: CSVEGRGLNYGYTF; CDR3nt: TGCAGCGTTGAAGGCCGGGGCCTTAACTATGGCTACACCTTC
j_gene: TRBJ1-5; v_gene: TRBV27; abundance: .; d_gene: TRBD1; CDR3aa: CASSPYTDRGSNQPQHF; CDR3nt: TGTGCCAGCAGTCCATATACCGACAGGGGTAGCAATCAGCCCCAGCATTTT
j_gene: TRBJ1-2; v_gene: TRBV10-3; abundance: .; d_gene: .; CDR3aa: CAISPTANYGYTF; CDR3nt: TGTGCCATCAGCCCAACAGCTAACTATGGCTACACCTTC
j_gene: TRBJ2-7; v_gene: TRBV15; abundance: .; d_gene: .; CDR3aa: CATSRDRGSYEQYF; CDR3nt: TGTGCCACCAGCAGAGATCGCGGATCCTACGAGCAGTACTTC
j_gene: TRBJ2-7; v_gene: TRBV10-3; abundance: .; d_gene: .; CDR3aa: CAISRDSYEQYF; CDR3nt: TGTGCCATCAGTCGGGACTCCTACGAGCAGTACTTC
j_gene: TRBJ2-3; v_gene: TRBV27; abundance: .; d_gene: .; CDR3aa: CASRPRTPVVNTQYF; CDR3nt: TGTGCCAGCCGCCCTCGGACCCCAGTAGTGAATACGCAGTATTTT
j_gene: TRBJ2-4; v_gene: TRBV19; abundance: .; d_gene: TRBD1; CDR3aa: CASRETGGLNIQYF; CDR3nt: TGTGCCAGTAGAGAGACAGGGGGCTTAAACATTCAGTACTTC
j_gene: TRBJ1-4; v_gene: TRBV9; abundance: .; d_gene: .; CDR3aa: CASSVGGPTNEKLFF; CDR3nt: TGTGCCAGCAGCGTAGGGGGACCCACTAATGAAAAACTGTTTTTT
j_gene: TRBJ1-2; v_gene: TRBV7-9; abundance: .; d_gene: .; CDR3aa: CASSLHNRAYGYTF; CDR3nt: TGTGCCAGCAGCCTACACAACAGGGCTTATGGCTACACCTTC
j_gene: TRBJ1-1; v_gene: TRBV2; abundance: .; d_gene: .; CDR3aa: CASSRDVSGTEAFF; CDR3nt: TGTGCCAGCAGCCGAGATGTTTCGGGCACTGAAGCTTTCTTT
j_gene: TRBJ1-2; v_gene: TRBV6-5; abundance: .; d_gene: .; CDR3aa: CASGPQSYGYTF; CDR3nt: TGTGCCAGTGGGCCCCAAAGTTATGGCTACACCTTC
j_gene: TRBJ2-7; v_gene: TRBV19; abundance: .; d_gene: TRBD1; CDR3aa: CASSKGQGANYEQYF; CDR3nt: TGTGCCAGTAGCAAGGGACAGGGGGCGAATTACGAGCAGTACTTC
j_gene: TRBJ1-2; v_gene: TRBV24-1; abundance: few; d_gene: .; CDR3aa: CATSDPPSTGHYGYTF; CDR3nt: TGTGCCACCAGTGATCCCCCTTCGACAGGACACTATGGCTACACCTTC
j_gene: TRBJ2-1; v_gene: TRBV6-5; abundance: .; d_gene: TRBD2; CDR3aa: CASGLVGYNEQFF; CDR3nt: TGTGCCAGCGGACTAGTTGGCTACAATGAGCAGTTCTTC
j_gene: TRBJ1-2; v_gene: TRBV29-1; abundance: .; d_gene: .; CDR3aa: CSAPREGDYYGYTF; CDR3nt: TGCAGCGCTCCGCGGGAGGGCGATTACTATGGCTACACCTTC
j_gene: TRBJ2-1; v_gene: TRBV6-6; abundance: .; d_gene: .; CDR3aa: CASMIKEGYNEQFF; CDR3nt: TGTGCCAGCATGATAAAGGAGGGATACAATGAGCAGTTCTTC
j_gene: TRBJ2-7; v_gene: TRBV28; abundance: .; d_gene: TRBD2; CDR3aa: CASRLSGSSSYEQYF; CDR3nt: TGTGCCAGCAGACTCAGCGGGAGTAGCTCCTACGAGCAGTACTTC
j_gene: TRBJ1-5; v_gene: TRBV19; abundance: .; d_gene: .; CDR3aa: CASSIDLFKVQINQPQHF; CDR3nt: TGTGCCAGTAGTATAGATCTATTTAAAGTCCAGATCAATCAGCCCCAGCATTTT
j_gene: TRBJ2-7; v_gene: TRBV7-9; abundance: .; d_gene: TRBD1; CDR3aa: CASSDREYEQYF; CDR3nt: TGTGCCAGCAGCGACAGGGAATACGAGCAGTACTTC
j_gene: TRBJ1-2; v_gene: TRBV5-1; abundance: .; d_gene: TRBD1; CDR3aa: CASSLGTASNYGYTF; CDR3nt: TGCGCCAGCAGCTTAGGGACAGCCTCTAACTATGGCTACACCTTC
j_gene: TRBJ1-6; v_gene: TRBV7-9; abundance: .; d_gene: .; CDR3aa: CASSYGGAYNSPLHF; CDR3nt: TGTGCCAGCAGTTATGGGGGGGCCTATAATTCACCCCTCCACTTT
j_gene: TRBJ2-1; v_gene: TRBV6-1; abundance: .; d_gene: TRBD2; CDR3aa: CASSELAGGPMDNEQFF; CDR3nt: TGTGCCAGCAGTGAATTAGCGGGAGGGCCAATGGACAATGAGCAGTTCTTC
j_gene: TRBJ1-3; v_gene: TRBV6-5; abundance: .; d_gene: .; CDR3aa: CASSPGRGPGNTIYF; CDR3nt: TGTGCCAGCAGCCCCGGGAGGGGACCTGGAAACACCATATATTTT
j_gene: TRBJ2-3; v_gene: TRBV6-6; abundance: .; d_gene: TRBD1; CDR3aa: CASSWTGPRTDTQYF; CDR3nt: TGTGCCAGCAGCTGGACAGGGCCACGCACAGATACGCAGTATTTT
j_gene: TRBJ2-3; v_gene: TRBV10-1; abundance: .; d_gene: .; CDR3aa: CASSESTSTTQYF; CDR3nt: TGCGCCAGCAGTGAGTCCACTTCCACAACGCAGTATTTT
j_gene: TRBJ2-7; v_gene: TRBV11-2; abundance: .; d_gene: .; CDR3aa: CASSLGAGSYEQYF; CDR3nt: TGTGCCAGCAGCTTAGGGGCCGGATCCTACGAGCAGTACTTC
j_gene: TRBJ2-1; v_gene: TRBV29-1; abundance: .; d_gene: TRBD1; CDR3aa: CSAPGQGSYNEQFF; CDR3nt: TGCAGCGCCCCGGGACAGGGCTCCTACAATGAGCAGTTCTTC
j_gene: TRBJ1-1; v_gene: TRBV28; abundance: .; d_gene: .; CDR3aa: CASTDMNTEAFF; CDR3nt: TGTGCCAGCACCGATATGAACACTGAAGCTTTCTTT
j_gene: TRBJ1-6; v_gene: TRBV4-1; abundance: .; d_gene: .; CDR3aa: CASSQSGSPLHF; CDR3nt: TGCGCCAGCAGCCAAAGTGGTTCACCCCTCCACTTT
j_gene: TRBJ2-7; v_gene: TRBV28; abundance: .; d_gene: TRBD1; CDR3aa: CASSSRTGKYEQYF; CDR3nt: TGTGCCAGCAGTTCTCGGACAGGGAAGTACGAGCAGTACTTC
j_gene: TRBJ2-2; v_gene: TRBV11-1; abundance: .; d_gene: .; CDR3aa: CASSLSDTGTGELFF; CDR3nt: TGTGCCAGCAGCTTATCCGATACCGGCACCGGGGAGCTGTTTTTT
j_gene: TRBJ2-7; v_gene: TRBV25-1; abundance: .; d_gene: .; CDR3aa: CASSDLYEQYF; CDR3nt: TGTGCCAGCAGTGACCTCTACGAGCAGTACTTC
j_gene: TRBJ2-2; v_gene: TRBV27; abundance: .; d_gene: .; CDR3aa: CASSLSLGGTGELFF; CDR3nt: TGTGCCAGCAGTTTATCGCTAGGGGGCACCGGGGAGCTGTTTTTT
j_gene: TRBJ2-7; v_gene: TRBV28; abundance: .; d_gene: .; CDR3aa: CASSSNTGSYEQYF; CDR3nt: TGTGCCAGCAGTTCCAACACAGGGTCGTACGAGCAGTACTTC
j_gene: TRBJ2-7; v_gene: TRBV18; abundance: .; d_gene: .; CDR3aa: CASSLERYEQYF; CDR3nt: TGTGCCAGCTCCCTCGAGAGATACGAGCAGTACTTC
j_gene: TRBJ2-5; v_gene: TRBV6-2/TRBV6-3; abundance: .; d_gene: TRBD2; CDR3aa: CASSPGLAGAETQYF; CDR3nt: TGTGCCAGCAGCCCGGGACTAGCGGGTGCAGAGACCCAGTACTTC
j_gene: TRBJ2-1; v_gene: TRBV28; abundance: .; d_gene: TRBD2; CDR3aa: CASSSSGRAQFF; CDR3nt: TGTGCCAGCAGTTCTAGCGGGAGGGCCCAGTTCTTC
j_gene: TRBJ1-6; v_gene: TRBV24-1; abundance: once; d_gene: .; CDR3aa: CATSDWPNNSPLHF; CDR3nt: TGTGCCACCAGTGACTGGCCTAATAATTCACCCCTCCACTTT
j_gene: TRBJ2-7; v_gene: TRBV3-1/TRBV3-2; abundance: .; d_gene: TRBD2; CDR3aa: CASSRAGANEQYF; CDR3nt: TGTGCCAGCAGCCGAGCGGGAGCGAACGAGCAGTACTTC
j_gene: TRBJ2-1; v_gene: TRBV7-9; abundance: once; d_gene: .; CDR3aa: CASSLARVGGNEQFF; CDR3nt: TGTGCCAGCAGCTTAGCGAGGGTAGGGGGCAATGAGCAGTTCTTC
j_gene: TRBJ2-3; v_gene: TRBV7-9; abundance: .; d_gene: TRBD2; CDR3aa: CASSMTSADTQYF; CDR3nt: TGTGCCAGCAGCATGACTAGCGCAGATACGCAGTATTTT
j_gene: TRBJ2-3; v_gene: TRBV27; abundance: .; d_gene: .; CDR3aa: CASHAGRTSTDTQYF; CDR3nt: TGTGCCAGCCATGCAGGACGTACCTCCACAGATACGCAGTATTTT
j_gene: TRBJ2-2; v_gene: TRBV11-3; abundance: .; d_gene: .; CDR3aa: CASSPGTIANTGELFF; CDR3nt: TGTGCCAGCAGCCCAGGGACAATTGCGAACACCGGGGAGCTGTTTTTT
j_gene: TRBJ1-2; v_gene: TRBV5-6; abundance: .; d_gene: TRBD1; CDR3aa: CASSSPIQGNYGYTF; CDR3nt: TGTGCCAGCAGCTCACCCATACAGGGGAACTATGGCTACACCTTC
j_gene: TRBJ1-4; v_gene: TRBV19; abundance: .; d_gene: TRBD1; CDR3aa: CASRIRDRVEF; CDR3nt: TGTGCCAGTAGGATCCGGGACAGGGTGGAATTT
j_gene: TRBJ2-5; v_gene: TRBV7-8; abundance: .; d_gene: .; CDR3aa: CASSLVVKQETQYF; CDR3nt: TGTGCCAGCAGCTTAGTAGTCAAGCAAGAGACCCAGTACTTC